The sequence of this T cell receptor (beta chain) was determined in a study of early T cells in non-severe SARS-CoV-2 infection. Study context: Chains were unpaired, as sequencing was done on bulk RNA from unsorted whole blood.

The CDR3 is made up of 15 amino acids. With 0 bases removed from V and 4 bases from J, the gap between germline ends came to 15 bases. Germline assignment: CDR1 DFQATT and CDR2 SNEGSKA (reference sequence). Findings of the study overall: Missing private and CD4 specificities, VDJdb matching favored anti-spike CD8 responses.

Unique molecular identifiers were affixed to single, distinct cDNA molecules. MiXCR, applied by TCRdb to the 5' RACE reads, yields one record per CDR3 protein. The sample carries 55,000 to 75,000 distinct CDR3 sequences, approximately 8% recorded once. This clonotype was counted a few times. What it binds is unknown. This TCR came from an adult who was a healthcare worker with PCR-confirmed SARS-CoV-2 infection or an uninfected control (not recorded which). The chain combines TRBV20-1 with TRBJ1-2; no reliable D call. The specimen was whole blood. The CDR3 loop reads CSARDHPRGGYGYTF. Here the CDR3 DNA reads TGCAGTGCTAGAGACCACCCCCGGGGAGGCTATGGCTACACCTTC.